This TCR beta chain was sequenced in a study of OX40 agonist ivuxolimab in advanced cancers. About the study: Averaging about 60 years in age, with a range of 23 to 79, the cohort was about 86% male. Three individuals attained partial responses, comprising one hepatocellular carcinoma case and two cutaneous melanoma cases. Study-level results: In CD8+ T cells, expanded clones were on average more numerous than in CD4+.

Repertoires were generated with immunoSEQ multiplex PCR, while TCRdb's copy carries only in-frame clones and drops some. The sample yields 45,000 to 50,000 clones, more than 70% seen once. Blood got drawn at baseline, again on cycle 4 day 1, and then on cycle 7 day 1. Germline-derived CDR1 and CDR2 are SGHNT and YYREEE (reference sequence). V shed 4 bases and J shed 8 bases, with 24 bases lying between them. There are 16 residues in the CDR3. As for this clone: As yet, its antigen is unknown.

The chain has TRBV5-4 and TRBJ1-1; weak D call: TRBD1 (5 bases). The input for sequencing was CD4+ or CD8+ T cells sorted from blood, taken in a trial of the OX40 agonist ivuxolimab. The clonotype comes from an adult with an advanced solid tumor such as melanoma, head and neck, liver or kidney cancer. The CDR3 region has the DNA TGTGCCAGCAGCACTAAAAGCAGACAGATCGTCGCAGAAGCTTTCTTT. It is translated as CASSTKSRQIVAEAFF.